Sequencing of this T cell receptor beta chain was carried out in a study of blood T cell repertoires in COVID-19. Study-level background: Donors in the United States, Italy and Spain gave samples during acute or convalescent COVID-19. T cells, B-cell-depleted T cells, or PBMCs supplied cDNA or gDNA.

The CDR3 runs to 15 residues. From germline, CDR1 is LNHDA and CDR2 SQIVND (reference sequence). Trimming removed 3 bases at V and 11 bases at J, with 19 bases between. Authors' data handling: Estimation of nucleated cell counts was performed using reference gene primer amplification. Measured with immunoSEQ multiplex PCR; TCRdb has only the in-frame clones, and not every one. The D gene and trimming were derived from the DNA, and the V and J assignments and clone size from that table. The data contain 310,000 or so clones, more than 85% of them singletons. The sequence derives from a man in his 70s with acute or convalescent COVID-19. Source material: peripheral blood. The genes are TRBV19 and TRBJ1-4; D is unclear. CDR3: CASSIAGPGAEKLFF. In nucleotides, the CDR3 is TGTGCCAGTAGTATCGCCGGACCGGGAGCGGAGAAACTGTTTTTT. The full variable domain, its missing parts supplied by reference TRBV19 and TRBJ1-4, is DGGITQSPKYLFRKEGQNVTLSCEQNLNHDAMYWYRQDPGQGLRLIYYSQIVNDFQKGDIAEGYSVSREKKESFPLTVTSAQKNPTAFYLCASSIAGPGAEKLFFGSGTQLSVL.